These 20 T cell receptor beta chains originate from one sample sequenced in a study of blood T cell repertoires in COVID-19. Method: immunoSEQ multiplex PCR; TCRdb's copy keeps in-frame clones and lacks some. The sample comprises some 360,000 clones, more than 75% of which are singletons, and approximately 2.4% rests with the top ten. The sequencing input was peripheral blood. The receptors stem from a woman in her sixties or seventies with COVID-19, enrolled during active disease.

V and J are TRBV6-2 or TRBV6-3 and TRBJ2-7; 13 bases are a match to TRBD2. The CDR3 covers 15 residues. The V gene end was trimmed by 6 bases and the J gene end by 3 bases; junction bases not matched to a gene: 5. CDR1 is MNHEY, CDR2 SVGEGT, per germline. The CDR3 nucleotides are TGTGCCAGCAGCCAGGGGACTAGCGGGGTCTACGAGCAGTACTTC. Residues: CASSQGTSGVYEQYF.

This chain uses TRBV3-1 (or the pseudogene TRBV3-2) with TRBJ1-2, with TRBD1 matching over 7 bases. Trimming removed 3 bases from V and 7 bases from J; junction bases left unmatched: 5. Germline V gene sequence: CDR1 LGHDT, CDR2 YNNKEL (reference sequence). The CDR3 runs to 13 residues. The CDR3 region has the DNA TGTGCCAGCAGCCAGGCCAGGGGGGCTGGCTACACCTTC. As protein: CASSQARGAGYTF.

V is TRBV28 and J is TRBJ2-3; 7 bases are a match to TRBD1. Germline V gene sequence: CDR1 MDHEN, CDR2 SYDVKM. Trimming at V came to 0 bases and at J to 15 bases, leaving 9 bases not matched to a gene. The CDR3 contains 13 residues. This CDR3 is CASSLWGRGPLYF. The DNA for the CDR3 is TGTGCCAGCAGTTTATGGGGAAGGGGGCCTCTCTATTTT.

The rearrangement uses TRBV9 and TRBJ2-5; tentatively, D is TRBD2 (7 bases). Trimming left V 4 bases short and J 9 bases short, with 25 bases between. CDR1 SGDLS and CDR2 YYNGEE come from the germline V gene. This CDR3 region has 16 residues. The CDR3 protein is CASSTPGGGGLPAQYF. CDR3 sequence (DNA): TGTGCCAGCAGCACCCCTGGAGGGGGGGGCCTTCCGGCCCAGTACTTC.

This chain connects TRBV7-3 to TRBJ1-5; 9 bases agree with TRBD1. CDR1 and CDR2 (germline): SGHTA, FQGTGA. There are 15 residues in the CDR3. After removal of 5 bases from V and 2 bases from J, the junction contained 4 bases not matched to a gene. The DNA for the CDR3 is TGTGCCAGCAGCCACAGGGGGCTCGGCAATCAGCCCCAGCATTTT. Protein sequence: CASSHRGLGNQPQHF.

The chain carries TRBV12-3 or TRBV12-4 and TRBJ2-2, with unresolved D. This CDR3 has 13 amino acids. V was cut by 3 bases and J by 2 bases, with 4 bases left in between. The CDR3 reads CASSFINTGELFF. The CDR3, as DNA: TGTGCCAGCAGTTTTATAAACACCGGGGAGCTGTTTTTT.

Of note for this clone: No DNA is shown, since the ends of the CDR3 on it are uncertain; the CDR3 is the one TCRdb lists. The rearrangement joins TRBV28 to TRBJ2-1; the D call TRBD1 from the table was never checked on the DNA. Germline lookup yields CDR1 MDHEN and CDR2 SYDVKM. The CDR3 has 13 residues if both end residues are counted. CDR3 residues: CASSLFGTGAPFF.

The chain employs TRBV7-9 and TRBJ2-3, with TRBD2 matching over 10 bases. Losses at the gene ends were 5 bases for V and 1 base for J; bases not matched to a gene: 6. The length of the CDR3 is 16 residues. Germline V gene data show CDR1 as SEHNR and CDR2 as FQNEAQ (reference sequence). The CDR3 DNA reads as TGTGCCAGCAGCCTTACCCTAGCGGGGGGCACAGATACGCAGTATTTT. Translation gives CASSLTLAGGTDTQYF.

V usage is TRBV7-2 and J usage is TRBJ2-7; TRBD1 aligns across 7 bases. The germline gives CDR1 SGHTA, CDR2 FQGNSA. The CDR3 runs to 14 residues. V shed 6 bases and J 5 bases; nucleotides not matched to a gene: 10. The CDR3 DNA sequence: TGTGCCAGCAGAGCGTCAGGGGGTTCCCACGAGCAGTACTTC. Translating it yields CASRASGGSHEQYF.

This chain connects TRBV5-1 to TRBJ2-1; the D gene is possibly TRBD1 (6 bases). This CDR3 has 14 amino acids. Germline values: CDR1 SGHRS, CDR2 YFSETQ. V shed 2 bases and J shed 6 bases, with 12 bases lying between them. CDR3 residues: CASSFGDRSNEQFF. The CDR3 nucleotides read TGCGCCAGCAGCTTCGGTGACAGGTCCAATGAGCAGTTCTTC. Full variable domain (remainder filled in from reference TRBV5-1 and TRBJ2-1): KAGVTQTPRYLIKTRGQQVTLSCSPISGHRSVSWYQQTPGQGLQFLFEYFSETQRNKGNFPGRFSGRQFSNSRSEMNVSTLELGDSALYLCASSFGDRSNEQFFGPGTRLTVL.

This sequence joins TRBV7-2 and TRBJ1-2, with 11 positions matching TRBD1. Germline CDR1 is SGHTA and CDR2 is FQGNSA. The CDR3 spans 15 residues. Germline trimming cut 1 base from V and 6 bases from J; bases unmatched to any gene: 4. The CDR3 region is CASSLVGQGAHGYTF. CDR3 bases: TGTGCCAGCAGCTTAGTCGGACAGGGGGCGCATGGCTACACCTTC. Supplemented by reference TRBV7-2 and TRBJ1-2, the full variable domain reads GAGVSQSPSNKVTEKGKDVELRCDPISGHTALYWYRQSLGQGLEFLIYFQGNSAPDKSGLPSDRFSAERTGGSVSTLTIQRTQQEDSAVYLCASSLVGQGAHGYTFGSGTRLTVV.

The chain couples TRBV28 to TRBJ2-7; no definite D call. This CDR3 has 15 residues. V lost 8 bases and J 6 bases, leaving 23 bases between the germline ends. The germline gives CDR1 MDHEN, CDR2 SYDVKM. The CDR3 DNA reads as TGTGCCAGCTACGCCGCCCCGGGTTACCGCGGCGAGCAGTACTTC. It encodes CASYAAPGYRGEQYF. Drawing the rest from reference TRBV28 and TRBJ2-7, the complete variable domain is DVKVTQSSRYLVKRTGEKVFLECVQDMDHENMFWYRQDPGLGLRLIYFSYDVKMKEKGDIPEGYSVSREKKERFSLILESASTNQTSMYLCASYAAPGYRGEQYFGPGTRLTVT.

The chain has TRBV18 and TRBJ2-5, with TRBD2 matching 14 bases. The V gene end was trimmed by 0 bases and the J gene end by 7 bases; junction bases not matched to a gene: 13. Germline V CDR1 and CDR2: KGHSH, LQKENI. The CDR3 length is 19 residues. CDR3 region: CASSPPNTGLAGVSGTQYF. The DNA of the CDR3 is TGTGCCAGCTCACCACCCAACACGGGACTAGCGGGGGTGTCAGGGACCCAGTACTTC.

The V call is TRBV30, the J call TRBJ2-2; D is uncertain. Between the trimmed V and J ends, which lost 0 bases and 1 base, there was a span of 9 bases. This CDR3 comprises 15 residues. Per germline, CDR1 GTSNPN and CDR2 SVGIG (reference sequence). The CDR3 DNA reads TGTGCCTGGAGTGTACTGAGGCAGAACACCGGGGAGCTGTTTTTT. It encodes CAWSVLRQNTGELFF.

The rearrangement links TRBV7-6 to TRBJ2-1; TRBD2 is a possible D gene (6 bases). CDR1 SGHVS and CDR2 FNYEAQ come from the germline V gene. V lost 1 base and J lost 5, with 15 bases in between. The CDR3 has 16 residues. CDR3 in DNA: TGTGCCAGCAGCTTAGGGAGGGCGGGGCATAACAATGAGCAGTTCTTC. Translating gives CASSLGRAGHNNEQFF. Looking up the rest from reference TRBV7-6 and TRBJ2-1 gives the full variable domain: GAGVSQSPRYKVTKRGQDVALRCDPISGHVSLYWYRQALGQGPEFLTYFNYEAQQDKSGLPNDRFSAERPEGSISTLTIQRTEQRDSAMYRCASSLGRAGHNNEQFFGPGTRLTVL.

A single count supports this clone. V and J are TRBV18 and TRBJ2-7, with TRBD2 matching 12 bases. V gave up 6 bases and J gave up 5 bases; unmatched junction bases: 5. CDR3 size: 14 residues. From germline, CDR1 is KGHSH and CDR2 LQKENI. The CDR3 reads CASSGLAGSDEQYF. The CDR3 nucleotides read TGTGCCAGCTCCGGACTAGCGGGGTCGGACGAGCAGTACTTC. Variable domain in full (rest from reference TRBV18 and TRBJ2-7): NAGVMQNPRHLVRRRGQEARLRCSPMKGHSHVYWYRQLPEEGLKFMVYLQKENIIDESGMPKERFSAEFPKEGPSILRIQQVVRGDSAAYFCASSGLAGSDEQYFGPGTRLTVT.

V gene TRBV9 combines with J gene TRBJ2-4, with a tentative D call TRBD2 (6 bases). Trimming removed 4 bases at V and 1 base at J, with 9 bases between. The CDR3 extends over 14 amino acids. The germline V gene encodes CDR1 SGDLS and CDR2 YYNGEE. Written as DNA, the CDR3 is TGTGCCAGCAGCCCCCGGGGGGCCAAAAACATTCAGTACTTC. Translating it yields CASSPRGAKNIQYF. Full variable domain (remainder filled in from reference TRBV9 and TRBJ2-4): DSGVTQTPKHLITATGQRVTLRCSPRSGDLSVYWYQQSLDQGLQFLIQYYNGEERAKGNILERFSAQQFPDLHSELNLSSLELGDSALYFCASSPRGAKNIQYFGAGTRLSVL.

This sequence joins TRBV7-9 and TRBJ1-2; TRBD1 aligns across 8 bases. CDR3 length: 15 residues. J lost 0 bases, V lost 6 bases, and 6 bases had no gene match. Germline CDR1 is SEHNR and CDR2 is FQNEAQ (reference sequence). CDR3 protein: CASSFGQGPNYGYTF. In DNA form, the CDR3 reads TGTGCCAGCAGTTTCGGACAGGGACCTAACTATGGCTACACCTTC.

V gene TRBV19 combines with J gene TRBJ2-1, with TRBD2 matching over 11 bases. The CDR3 covers 15 residues. Germline CDR1 is LNHDA and CDR2 is SQIVND (reference sequence). Unmatched junction bases numbered 7, after V lost 3 bases and J lost 9 bases. CDR3 coding DNA: TGTGCCAGTAGTATTCTAGCGGGGGGCTCCGGTGAGCAGTTCTTC. Translated: CASSILAGGSGEQFF. Full variable domain (remainder filled in from reference TRBV19 and TRBJ2-1): DGGITQSPKYLFRKEGQNVTLSCEQNLNHDAMYWYRQDPGQGLRLIYYSQIVNDFQKGDIAEGYSVSREKKESFPLTVTSAQKNPTAFYLCASSILAGGSGEQFFGPGTRLTVL.

The chain is built from TRBV19 and TRBJ1-1; possibly TRBD1 for D (6 bases). The ends were cut back, 1 base at V and 5 bases at J, with 11 bases in the middle. The CDR3 runs to 14 residues. CDR1 is LNHDA, CDR2 SQIVND, per germline (reference sequence). CDR3 residues: CASSIARGGTEAFF. The CDR3 bases are TGTGCCAGTAGTATAGCCAGGGGAGGGACTGAAGCTTTCTTT.